Sequencing of this T cell receptor beta chain was carried out in a study of tumor-infiltrating lymphocytes in localized non-small cell lung cancer. Study-level information: Patients included smokers and never-smokers with various histologies, some sampled after neoadjuvant chemotherapy. Resected tumor was paired with non-adjacent uninvolved lung from the same patient.

Details on this clone: The antigen remains undetermined.

The method was immunoSEQ multiplex PCR; TCRdb's version includes in-frame clones alone and lacks a portion of them. The sample lists approximately 10,000 clones; around 62% were seen once. Broader study findings: Available tissue quantity limited TCR sequencing to a patient subset. Different pieces of the same tissue went to different assays, confounding technical variation with intratumor heterogeneity.

The germline CDR1 and CDR2 sequences are SNHLY and FYNNEI. The CDR3 has 13 residues. The ends were cut back, 6 bases at V and 8 bases at J, with 13 bases in the middle. The V and J genes are TRBV2 and TRBJ1-4, with TRBD1 as a possible D gene (6 bases). The source is a human donor with non-small cell lung cancer. Source material: uninvolved lung tissue not adjacent to the tumor. The CDR3 loop is CASRVADREKLFF. The CDR3 DNA reads as TGTGCCAGCAGAGTAGCGGACAGAGAAAAACTGTTTTTT.